This T cell receptor beta chain was identified in a study of CD8+ T cells in alopecia areata. Sequencing used cDNA as its template, made by extracting RNA and reverse transcribing it. Sequencing used immunoSEQ multiplex PCR; TCRdb keeps in-frame clones, though not all of them. Of approximately 99,000 clones in the sample, 55% to 70% were seen once. This CDR3 has 13 residues. V lost 1 base and J lost 1, with 5 bases in between. Germline lookup yields CDR1 MGHRA and CDR2 YSYEKL. This clone was counted a few times. This sample also contains other DNA sequences that code for the same CDR3. This receptor was taken from a human donor with alopecia areata. The sequencing input was NKG2D-low CD8+ T cells sorted from blood. The rearrangement joins TRBV4-1 to TRBJ2-7; D not certain. The CDR3 DNA reads as TGCGCCAGCAGCCAAGTAGGGTCCTACGAGCAGTACTTC. Protein: CASSQVGSYEQYF.